The entry below describes one T cell receptor (beta chain). Assay: immunoSEQ multiplex PCR; the TCRdb copy retains only in-frame clones and omits some. The table includes 150,000 to 200,000 clones, 89% detected once. This sample was taken from a study of blood T cell repertoires in COVID-19. The CDR3 length is 15 residues. Per the germline V gene, CDR1 is SGDLS and CDR2 is YYNGEE. V was shortened by 5 bases and J by 0 bases, with 13 bases between the two germline ends. The specimen sequenced was PBMCs or T cells enriched from blood (not recorded which). This TCR was sampled from a woman aged 18-29 years who had recovered from COVID-19. V and J are TRBV9 and TRBJ2-3, with D maybe TRBD1 (6 bases). CDR3 sequence reads: CASRGADPSTDTQYF. CDR3 bases: TGTGCCAGCAGGGGGGCGGACCCTAGCACAGATACGCAGTATTTT.